The 20 T cell receptor beta chains below all came from one sample that was sequenced in a study of cytomegalovirus exposure and HLA in healthy donors. Primers for the PCR totalled 60 Vbeta and 13 Jbeta. Assay: immunoSEQ multiplex PCR; the TCRdb copy retains only in-frame clones and omits some. The table includes about 190,000 clones, roughly 80% detected once. The sample taken for sequencing was PBMCs. The receptor set was obtained from a woman aged 18-29 years in good health and CMV-seronegative.

The chain has TRBV6-1 and TRBJ2-5; the match to TRBD1 covers 7 bases. J lost 3 bases, V lost 6 bases, and 4 bases had no gene match. The CDR3 has 13 amino acids. Germline values: CDR1 MNHNS, CDR2 SASEGT. CDR3 DNA sequence: TGTGCCAGCAGGGACAGGTCGAAAGAGACCCAGTACTTC. Translated: CASRDRSKETQYF.

The CDR3 region has the DNA TGTGCCAGCAGCGTAGTGCCGGGACAGGTGGAGACCCAGTACTTC. Its protein is CASSVVPGQVETQYF. The chain links TRBV9 to TRBJ2-5; TRBD1 matches at 8 bases. V was pared by 0 bases and J by 5 bases, with 6 bases of the junction left unmatched. The CDR3 loop spans 15 amino acids. Germline assignment: CDR1 SGDLS and CDR2 YYNGEE.

The rearrangement links TRBV28 to TRBJ1-4, with 8 bases that match TRBD1. Trimming cost V 7 bases and J 8 bases; bases outside gene matches: 6. CDR1 and CDR2 (germline): MDHEN, SYDVKM. This CDR3 has 13 amino acids. The CDR3 spells CASTRTGTEKLFF. CDR3 coding DNA: TGTGCCAGCACTCGGACAGGGACAGAAAAACTGTTTTTT.

This chain joins TRBV5-8 and TRBJ2-5; 9 bases align to TRBD1. The CDR3 loop spans 16 amino acids. CDR1 and CDR2 (germline): SGHTS, YDEGEE. Trimming removed 0 bases from V and 5 bases from J; junction bases left unmatched: 8. CDR3 protein: CASSLDRGLIGETQYF. The CDR3 bases are TGTGCCAGCAGCTTGGACAGGGGGCTGATAGGCGAGACCCAGTACTTC.

This chain joins TRBV19 and TRBJ2-1, with 9 bases lining up with TRBD2. This CDR3 is 16 amino acids long. The ends lost 3 bases at V and 4 bases at J; junction bases unmatched: 7. The germline V gene encodes CDR1 LNHDA and CDR2 SQIVND (reference sequence). The CDR3 is CASSMGASGIYNEQFF. CDR3 bases: TGTGCCAGTAGTATGGGGGCTAGCGGGATATACAATGAGCAGTTCTTC.

The gene calls are TRBV4-1 and TRBJ1-4; D uncertain. Germline V gene lookup returns CDR1 MGHRA and CDR2 YSYEKL. The ends were cut back, 4 bases at V and 8 bases at J, with 17 bases in the middle. This CDR3 contains 15 residues. The CDR3 DNA sequence: TGCGCCAGCAGCCTCCGAGTCTCGGTCCAAGAAAAACTGTTTTTT. It yields the protein CASSLRVSVQEKLFF.

This chain uses TRBV5-4 with TRBJ2-3, with 10 positions matching TRBD2. The CDR3 extends over 17 amino acids. J was trimmed by 0 bases and V by 4 bases; bases with no gene match: 8. Germline values: CDR1 SGHNT, CDR2 YYREEE (reference sequence). The DNA of the CDR3 is TGTGCCAGCAGCCGGGTTACTAGCGGGGCTAGCACAGATACGCAGTATTTT. It yields the protein CASSRVTSGASTDTQYF.

This clone has more than one count but fewer than ten. This sequence joins TRBV5-1 and TRBJ1-2; a possible D gene is TRBD1 (6 bases). Trimming took 0 bases from V and 3 from J, leaving 15 bases between them. The germline CDR1 and CDR2 sequences are SGHRS and YFSETQ. The CDR3 runs 16 residues. In DNA, the CDR3 is TGCGCCAGCAGCTTGGCGACAGGCCTTAACGACTATGGCTACACCTTC. It codes for CASSLATGLNDYGYTF. The variable domain in full, with the rest retrieved from reference TRBV5-1 and TRBJ1-2, is KAGVTQTPRYLIKTRGQQVTLSCSPISGHRSVSWYQQTPGQGLQFLFEYFSETQRNKGNFPGRFSGRQFSNSRSEMNVSTLELGDSALYLCASSLATGLNDYGYTFGSGTRLTVV.

The genes are TRBV7-2 and TRBJ1-4; a weak D match, TRBD1 (5 bases). The germline gives CDR1 SGHTA, CDR2 FQGNSA. This CDR3 has 15 amino acids. Trimming took 6 bases from V and 4 from J, leaving 15 bases between them. CDR3 residues: CASRYSGRINEKLFF. The CDR3 DNA sequence: TGTGCCAGCAGGTATTCAGGGCGGATTAATGAAAAACTGTTTTTT.

The V gene is TRBV9, the J gene TRBJ1-6; D unclear. The CDR3 loop spans 17 amino acids. Trimming took off 0 bases at V and 0 bases at J, with 10 bases between the two ends. CDR1 is SGDLS, CDR2 YYNGEE, per germline. The DNA of the CDR3 is TGTGCCAGCAGCGTAGGATTGATACACTCCTATAATTCACCCCTCCACTTT. Its protein is CASSVGLIHSYNSPLHF.

The genes are TRBV7-9 and TRBJ2-5, with a weak D call TRBD2 (6 bases). The DNA end is a closer match to TRBJ2-7, so the J assignment may be wrong. Germline values: CDR1 SEHNR, CDR2 FQNEAQ (reference sequence). The CDR3 extends over 16 amino acids. CDR3 region: CASSIGLAAGGDEQYF. The DNA of the CDR3 is TGTGCCAGCAGCATCGGATTAGCGGCAGGAGGCGACGAGCAGTACTTC.

This rearrangement joins TRBV6-4 to TRBJ2-1, with TRBD2 identical over 9 bases. Germline assignment: CDR1 MRHNA and CDR2 SNTAGT. V lost 2 bases, J lost 8 bases, and 7 bases stayed unmatched. The CDR3 consists of 15 residues. In DNA, the CDR3 is TGTGCCAGCAGTGACGAGCGGGAGGTCGGGGATGAGCAGTTCTTC. It yields the protein CASSDEREVGDEQFF.

The rearrangement joins TRBV5-1 to TRBJ2-5; TRBD2 agrees at 10 bases. J gave up 4 bases and V 0 bases, and 9 bases lay outside the gene matches. The CDR3 consists of 17 residues. The germline V gene encodes CDR1 SGHRS and CDR2 YFSETQ. As DNA, the CDR3 is TGCGCCAGCAGCTTGGGAGGTAGCGGGGGGCTCGGAGAGACCCAGTACTTC. The encoded protein is CASSLGGSGGLGETQYF.

V is TRBV7-9 and J is TRBJ1-2; 9 bases match TRBD1. CDR3 length: 13 residues. Germline-derived CDR1 and CDR2 are SEHNR and FQNEAQ (reference sequence). The trim removed 5 bases at V and 4 bases at J, leaving 2 bases unmatched. In nucleotides, the CDR3 is TGTGCCAGCAGCATGGACAGGGGCTATGGCTACACCTTC. Translating it yields CASSMDRGYGYTF.

The chain is built from TRBV27 and TRBJ2-4; TRBD1 matches 9 bases. The germline V gene has CDR1 MNHEY and CDR2 SMNVEV (reference sequence). Losses at the gene ends were 3 bases for V and 5 bases for J; bases not matched to a gene: 2. The CDR3 is 14 residues long. DNA for the CDR3: TGTGCCAGCAGTTTGGGACAGGGAGAAAACATTCAGTACTTC. Protein product: CASSLGQGENIQYF.

This chain links TRBV7-3 with TRBJ2-7; tentatively, D is TRBD2 (5 bases). V dropped 2 bases and J dropped 6 bases, with 11 bases sitting between them. Germline V gene data show CDR1 as SGHTA and CDR2 as FQGTGA. This CDR3 has 13 residues. The CDR3 DNA sequence: TGTGCCAGCAGCTTAGGACTTCTCTCCGAGCAGTACTTC. It is translated as CASSLGLLSEQYF.

The V call is TRBV5-1, the J call TRBJ2-7; possible D gene TRBD1, 6 bases. The CDR3 spans 14 residues. V lost 4 bases, J lost 0 bases, and 11 bases lay in between. Germline CDR1 and CDR2: SGHRS and YFSETQ. The CDR3 bases are TGCGCCAGCAGCCGACAGGAAAGCTCCTACGAGCAGTACTTC. Translation gives CASSRQESSYEQYF.

Here the CDR3 DNA reads TGTGCCAGCAGTGAACTGGGGCTAGCGGGGGGCGGAATGGGCAATGAGCAGTTCTTC. Its translation is CASSELGLAGGGMGNEQFF. The chain joins TRBV2 to TRBJ2-1; TRBD2 matches 11 bases. This CDR3 contains 19 residues. The V gene end was trimmed by 2 bases and the J gene end by 6 bases; junction bases not matched to a gene: 15. The germline V gene has CDR1 SNHLY and CDR2 FYNNEI.

This rearrangement joins TRBV5-1 to TRBJ2-2, with D unclear. The V end was cut by 4 bases, the J end by 0 bases, with 7 bases between. Per germline, CDR1 SGHRS and CDR2 YFSETQ. This CDR3 comprises 14 residues. The CDR3 region has the DNA TGCGCCAGCAGCCCAGTTACGAACACCGGGGAGCTGTTTTTT. Amino acids: CASSPVTNTGELFF.

The J gene is TRBJ1-5, the V gene TRBV6-1; 8 nucleotides align to TRBD1. Germline loops: CDR1 MNHNS, CDR2 SASEGT. The J segment lost 7 bases and the V segment lost 4 bases, leaving 9 bases of the junction unmatched. The CDR3 runs 15 residues. The CDR3 bases are TGTGCCAGCAGTGCGAGACAGGGGAGGGGGCAGCCCCAGCATTTT. Amino acid sequence: CASSARQGRGQPQHF.